This is a list of T cell receptor beta chains from one sample in a study of shared clonotypes between healthy human individuals. Only in-frame clones appear in the TCRdb table, and some are missing; sequencing was by immunoSEQ multiplex PCR. This sample has about 580,000 clones; roughly 98% occur once, and the top ten carry around 0.3%. Sequencing was carried out using naive CD8+ T cells sorted from blood. Every receptor here comes from a young man in good health. The CDR3 runs from the conserved cysteine through the conserved F or W. The D gene is left open where the match is weak. The size entry is marked missing in some rows and otherwise reads once, few, many or a size class.

j_call d_call clone_size v_call cdr3_aa cdr3_nt
TRBJ1-5 . . TRBV4-1 CASSQESRVGQPQHF TGCGCCAGCAGCCAAGAATCTAGGGTTGGTCAGCCCCAGCATTTT
TRBJ1-2 . . TRBV29-1 CSVEFWRGRGYTF TGCAGCGTTGAATTTTGGAGGGGGAGAGGCTACACCTTC
TRBJ2-7 . . TRBV25-1 CASSEYPGGDGEQYF TGTGCCAGCAGTGAATATCCGGGGGGCGATGGGGAGCAGTACTTC
TRBJ2-2 . . TRBV6-5 CASSPTNTGELFF TGTGCCAGCAGCCCAACGAACACCGGGGAGCTGTTTTTT
TRBJ1-2 . . TRBV7-9 CASSLEGAGASYGYTF TGTGCCAGCAGCTTAGAAGGGGCGGGGGCCAGCTATGGCTACACCTTC
TRBJ1-2 TRBD1 . TRBV4-1 CASSRIKGQVINYGYTF TGCGCCAGCAGCCGGATTAAGGGACAGGTCATCAACTATGGCTACACCTTC
TRBJ1-1 . . TRBV19 CASGEGGPEAFF TGTGCCAGTGGTGAGGGTGGGCCTGAAGCTTTCTTT
TRBJ2-5 . . TRBV7-2 CASSLVTGGDETQYF TGTGCCAGCAGCTTGGTTACCGGGGGCGACGAGACCCAGTACTTC
TRBJ2-7 TRBD2 few TRBV13 CASSSSGASSYEQYF TGTGCCAGCAGCTCGAGCGGGGCGAGCTCCTACGAGCAGTACTTC
TRBJ1-1 . . TRBV4-1 CASSLEMNTEAFF TGCGCCAGCAGCCTTGAGATGAACACTGAAGCTTTCTTT
TRBJ2-7 . . TRBV7-9 CASSNPGAGGQYF TGTGCCAGCAGCAACCCGGGGGCAGGAGGGCAGTACTTC
TRBJ2-7 TRBD1 . TRBV10-3 CAISGRDRGYEQYF TGTGCCATCAGTGGCCGGGACAGGGGATACGAGCAGTACTTC
TRBJ2-5 . . TRBV7-9 CAHQGAGETQYF TGTGCCCACCAGGGTGCGGGAGAGACCCAGTACTTC
TRBJ2-7 TRBD2 . TRBV9 CASSPTSNLYEQYF TGTGCCAGCAGTCCGACTAGCAATCTCTACGAGCAGTACTTC
TRBJ2-3 . . TRBV7-8 CASSSFEVSSTDTQYF TGTGCCAGCAGCTCCTTCGAAGTGTCTAGCACAGATACGCAGTATTTT
TRBJ2-1 . . TRBV29-1 CSVPGQPTYNEQFF TGCAGCGTCCCCGGACAGCCAACCTACAATGAGCAGTTCTTC
TRBJ2-7 . . TRBV11-2 CASSFLAESYEQYF TGTGCCAGCAGCTTCCTAGCTGAATCCTACGAGCAGTACTTC
TRBJ1-4 . . TRBV5-4 CASSMVERGREKLFF TGTGCCAGCAGTATGGTAGAGAGGGGACGCGAAAAACTGTTTTTT
TRBJ2-7 . . TRBV19 CATSTGLSYEQYF TGTGCCACCTCGACGGGCCTCTCCTACGAGCAGTACTTC
TRBJ1-1 . once TRBV7-9 CASSHDRNTEAFF TGTGCCAGCAGCCACGACAGAAACACTGAAGCTTTCTTT
TRBJ1-2 TRBD1 . TRBV4-3 CASSPWTGYGYTF TGCGCCAGCAGCCCCTGGACAGGGTATGGCTACACCTTC
TRBJ1-1 . . TRBV5-1 CASSLGQGWAEAFF TGCGCCAGCAGCTTGGGGCAGGGATGGGCTGAAGCTTTCTTT
TRBJ2-7 . . TRBV27 CASSLSRGTYEQYF TGTGCCAGCAGTTTATCTCGTGGGACCTACGAGCAGTACTTC
TRBJ2-7 . . TRBV5-5 CASSLARVGEQYF TGTGCCAGCAGCTTGGCCAGGGTTGGCGAGCAGTACTTC
TRBJ1-5 TRBD1 . TRBV28 CASSPGTGRGHWQPQHF TGTGCCAGCAGTCCCGGGACAGGGAGGGGACATTGGCAGCCCCAGCATTTT
TRBJ2-7 . once TRBV11-2 CASSLDLESYEQYF TGTGCCAGCAGCTTAGATCTGGAGAGCTACGAGCAGTACTTC
TRBJ1-1 . . TRBV13 CASSLERGSMNTEAFF TGTGCCAGCAGCTTAGAGAGAGGATCTATGAACACTGAAGCTTTCTTT
TRBJ2-2 . . TRBV7-9 CASSTSPGNRNTGELFF TGTGCCAGCAGTACCTCCCCGGGGAACAGAAACACCGGGGAGCTGTTTTTT
TRBJ2-1 . once TRBV6-6 CASSYHLNEQFF TGTGCCAGCAGTTACCATCTCAATGAGCAGTTCTTC
TRBJ2-3 . . TRBV7-3 CASTADGARTDTQYF TGTGCCAGCACCGCCGATGGGGCCCGCACAGATACGCAGTATTTT
TRBJ2-5 . . TRBV7-9 CASSEPPETQYF TGTGCCAGCAGCGAACCCCCGGAGACCCAGTACTTC
TRBJ2-1 TRBD2 once TRBV10-3 CAISDEVAGSQEQFF TGTGCCATCAGTGATGAGGTAGCGGGATCCCAGGAGCAGTTCTTC
TRBJ1-1 TRBD1 . TRBV5-1 CASSLYRQGAFVGTEAFF TGCGCCAGCAGCTTGTATAGACAGGGGGCATTTGTAGGCACTGAAGCTTTCTTT
TRBJ2-4 . . TRBV7-6 CASSTSPGNIQYF TGTGCCAGCAGCACTAGCCCGGGGAACATTCAGTACTTC
TRBJ2-1 . . TRBV10-2 CASSDPLTPHNEQFF TGCGCCAGCAGTGACCCGCTAACCCCTCACAATGAGCAGTTCTTC
TRBJ2-1 TRBD2 . TRBV4-1 CASSLAISSYNEQFF TGCGCCAGCTCACTAGCGATTAGCTCCTACAATGAGCAGTTCTTC
TRBJ2-7 TRBD1 . TRBV30 CAWLPGQGAAYEQYF TGTGCCTGGCTTCCCGGACAGGGCGCCGCCTACGAGCAGTACTTC
TRBJ2-5 TRBD2 . TRBV7-9 CASSRGLAQETQYF TGTGCCAGCAGCCGGGGACTAGCGCAAGAGACCCAGTACTTC
TRBJ2-2 . once TRBV27 CASSRTGFGTGELFF TGTGCCAGCAGCCGAACAGGGTTTGGCACCGGGGAGCTGTTTTTT
TRBJ2-5 . . TRBV2 CASSRWKETQYF TGTGCCAGCAGTAGATGGAAAGAGACCCAGTACTTC
TRBJ1-1 . . TRBV28 CASSYGPAPEAFF TGTGCCAGCAGTTACGGTCCTGCCCCTGAAGCTTTCTTT
TRBJ1-3 TRBD1 . TRBV29-1 CSVEEWTGLNGNTIYF TGCAGCGTTGAAGAGTGGACAGGGCTAAACGGAAACACCATATATTTT
TRBJ2-1 . . TRBV7-3 CASSELGDEQFF TGTGCCAGCAGCGAACTCGGGGATGAGCAGTTCTTC
TRBJ2-2 . . TRBV18 CASSPAHRVYTGELFF TGTGCCAGCTCACCCGCGCATAGAGTTTACACCGGGGAGCTGTTTTTT
TRBJ2-2 . . TRBV7-9 CASSSTAVGGELFF TGTGCCAGCAGCTCCACGGCCGTGGGCGGGGAGCTGTTTTTT
TRBJ1-5 . once TRBV19 CASSIAGYYQPQHF TGTGCCAGTAGTATAGCAGGGTACTATCAGCCCCAGCATTTT
TRBJ2-3 . . TRBV29-1 CSVEERIGTDTQYF TGCAGCGTTGAAGAACGGATAGGTACAGATACGCAGTATTTT
TRBJ2-7 . . TRBV7-9 CASSLVLGYEQYF TGTGCCAGCAGCTTAGTTCTCGGCTACGAGCAGTACTTC
TRBJ2-7 . . TRBV19 CASASEYYEQYF TGTGCCAGCGCTAGCGAGTACTACGAGCAGTACTTC
TRBJ2-7 . . TRBV27 CASSFTRVSEQYF TGTGCCAGCAGTTTTACTAGGGTGTCCGAGCAGTACTTC
TRBJ2-5 . . TRBV2 CASRGDTGPGQETQYF TGTGCCAGCAGGGGAGATACAGGGCCCGGGCAAGAGACCCAGTACTTC
TRBJ2-1 TRBD1 . TRBV15 CATSREGTGTHNEQFF TGTGCCACCAGCAGAGAGGGGACAGGTACTCACAATGAGCAGTTCTTC
TRBJ2-4 . . TRBV7-8 CASSLEGAGKNIQYF TGTGCCAGCAGCTTAGAAGGCGCAGGAAAAAACATTCAGTACTTC
TRBJ2-1 TRBD2 . TRBV15 CATSGLTSGKHNEQFF TGTGCCACCAGCGGATTGACTAGCGGGAAGCACAATGAGCAGTTCTTC
TRBJ2-5 . . TRBV4-1 CASSQGGGIGKETQYF TGCGCCAGCAGCCAAGGAGGCGGTATAGGTAAAGAGACCCAGTACTTC
TRBJ2-7 . once TRBV19 CASSWRADYEQYF TGTGCCAGTAGTTGGCGGGCCGACTACGAGCAGTACTTC
TRBJ2-7 TRBD2 . TRBV7-9 CASSPRTSGSYEQYF TGTGCCAGCAGCCCGCGGACTAGCGGAAGCTACGAGCAGTACTTC
TRBJ2-2 TRBD1 . TRBV5-5 CASKTRTGDVDTGELFF TGTGCCAGCAAGACCCGGACAGGGGATGTTGACACCGGGGAGCTGTTTTTT